Detailed here is one TCR beta chain. Its binding antigen is unknown. It has no much larger one-base neighbor in the sample; base qualities were not kept. At one collaborating source in Seattle, patients were enrolled during active infection and were followed longitudinally through the course of disease. The collaborating institutions used their own protocols to collect whole blood in K2EDTA tubes. For TCRbeta analysis, collaborators shipped samples as frozen whole blood, isolated PBMCs, or DNA extracted from either of those sample types. The entry originates in a study of blood T cell repertoires in COVID-19 (TCRdb year 2020). The study in broad terms: Collaborator samples came from the United States, Italy and Spain and covered acute and convalescent phases of COVID-19. The material from the prospective study consisted of cDNA or gDNA derived from T cells, B-cell-depleted T cells, or PBMCs. Subjects who had been exposed to COVID-19, were actively infected with it, or had recovered from it provided the deeply sampled blood TCRbeta repertoires that made up the dataset. A freely available public database, intended as a resource for researchers studying the immune response to SARS-CoV-2, is where the repertoires were released. Samples came from the ongoing ImmuneRACE study (first 160 participants) plus 1,254 subjects from 6 global collaborators. The sample metadata nearly always contained a de-identified subject ID, COVID-19 status, age in years and sex. Where available, HLA class I and class II types were taken from metadata supplied by the sample provider and were not determined by assay-based typing. The full study reports these points: The amount of clinical and demographic metadata varied by source and participant and was provided uncurated.

TCRbeta CDR3 regions were amplified from genomic DNA using the immunoSEQ Assay, a bias-controlled multiplex PCR. From the authors' description of their analysis: Nucleated cell counts per sample were estimated from amplification of reference gene primers within the assay. To quantify the absolute abundance of each unique TCRbeta CDR3 rearrangement, sequence reads were collapsed and filtered. For each sample, productive Simpson clonality was calculated as the square root of Simpson's diversity index over productive rearrangements. The immuneACCESS repertoire file appears here via TCRdb, limited to in-frame rearrangements. These files lack a portion of the clones; in checked studies, under half of the deficit traces to unresolved V genes, and the cause of the others is not known. V, J and clone size were drawn from that table, and D and trimming were deduced from the DNA. This sample has 150,000 to 200,000 clones in its table, and 70% to 90% of those were observed once. The ten largest clones add up to approximately 0.97% of the sample.

The germline V gene supplies CDR1 SGHRS and CDR2 YFSETQ. Spanning cysteine to phenylalanine, the CDR3 consists of 15 amino acids. This entry keeps only the CDR3 DNA: 45 bases, framed from base 1. A distance of 10 bases separates the germline ends of V and J, which lose 0 bases and 6 bases respectively. Sequencing used peripheral blood. The chain is made from TRBV5-1 and TRBJ1-6; no confident D gene assignment can be made. This receptor was identified in a man in his sixties with COVID-19, enrolled during active disease. The nucleotide sequence is TGCGCCAGCAGCTTGGACGGGATGGGTAATTCACCCCTCCACTTT. Its product reads: CASSLDGMGNSPLHF. The full variable domain, completed from the reference TRBV5-1 and TRBJ1-6 proteins outside the CDR3, reads KAGVTQTPRYLIKTRGQQVTLSCSPISGHRSVSWYQQTPGQGLQFLFEYFSETQRNKGNFPGRFSGRQFSNSRSEMNVSTLELGDSALYLCASSLDGMGNSPLHFGNGTRLTVT.